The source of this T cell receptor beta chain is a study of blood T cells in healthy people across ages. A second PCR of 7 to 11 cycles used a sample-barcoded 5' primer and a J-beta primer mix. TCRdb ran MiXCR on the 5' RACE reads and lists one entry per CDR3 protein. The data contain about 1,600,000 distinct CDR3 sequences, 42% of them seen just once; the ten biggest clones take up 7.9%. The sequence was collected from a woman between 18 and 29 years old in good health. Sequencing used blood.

The DNA for the CDR3 is TGTGCCAGCACTACTCTGGGGCCAGGCGAGCAGTACTTC. This codes for CASTTLGPGEQYF. V usage is TRBV28 and J usage is TRBJ2-7, with D maybe TRBD1 (5 bases). V was trimmed by 7 bases and J by 6 bases, leaving 16 bases between them. Germline assignment: CDR1 MDHEN and CDR2 SYDVKM. There are 13 residues in the CDR3. Complete variable domain (other parts from reference TRBV28 and TRBJ2-7): DVKVTQSSRYLVKRTGEKVFLECVQDMDHENMFWYRQDPGLGLRLIYFSYDVKMKEKGDIPEGYSVSREKKERFSLILESASTNQTSMYLCASTTLGPGEQYFGPGTRLTVT.